This entry lists 22 T cell receptor beta chains sequenced from one sample in a study of shared clonotypes between healthy human individuals. The protocol was immunoSEQ multiplex PCR, while the TCRdb copy is restricted to in-frame clones and leaves out a portion. The sample shows over a million clones, 98% of them seen only once. The specimen sequenced was naive CD4+ T cells sorted from blood. Sample subset: CD45RA+ positively selected. The receptors come from a man aged 25-45 years in good health.

This clone was seen a handful of times. V usage is TRBV5-1 and J usage is TRBJ2-5; 9 nucleotides agree with TRBD2. Germline V gene sequence: CDR1 SGHRS, CDR2 YFSETQ. The CDR3 covers 15 residues. J gave up 2 bases and V 1 base, and 3 bases lay outside the gene matches. The CDR3 coding sequence is TGCGCCAGCAGCTTGTCTAGCGGGACGCAAGAGACCCAGTACTTC. Its protein is CASSLSSGTQETQYF.

The chain links TRBV7-9 to TRBJ2-7, with D possibly being TRBD2 (6 bases). CDR3 length: 14 amino acids. Germline CDR1 SEHNR, CDR2 FQNEAQ (reference sequence). V lost 3 bases and J lost 2, with 11 bases in between. Here the CDR3 reads CASSFLARTYEQYF. In DNA form, the CDR3 reads TGTGCCAGCAGCTTTCTAGCGCGGACCTACGAGCAGTACTTC.

This rearrangement joins TRBV29-1 to TRBJ2-7; no clear D gene. V was clipped by 4 bases and J by 0 bases, with 13 bases between them. The CDR3 spans 14 residues. Germline V gene data show CDR1 as SQVTM and CDR2 as ANQGSEA. CDR3 nucleotide sequence: TGCAGCGTTGTCTGGCGGAGCAGCTCCTACGAGCAGTACTTC. Encoded protein: CSVVWRSSSYEQYF.

This clone has just one count. Distinct nucleotide sequences in the sample also encode this CDR3. The chain uses TRBV18 and TRBJ2-1; D ambiguous. Per germline, CDR1 KGHSH and CDR2 LQKENI. The CDR3 totals 13 residues. Trimming stripped 3 bases from V and 7 bases from J, with 10 bases between. In DNA, the CDR3 is TGTGCCAGCTCACCCCGAGATTGGAATGAGCAGTTCTTC. Protein sequence: CASSPRDWNEQFF. Supplemented by reference TRBV18 and TRBJ2-1, the full variable domain reads NAGVMQNPRHLVRRRGQEARLRCSPMKGHSHVYWYRQLPEEGLKFMVYLQKENIIDESGMPKERFSAEFPKEGPSILRIQQVVRGDSAAYFCASSPRDWNEQFFGPGTRLTVL.

The J gene is TRBJ1-3, the V gene TRBV18, with a weak D call TRBD1 (5 bases). The CDR3 is 17 amino acids. V lost 2 bases and J 0 bases, leaving 14 bases between the germline ends. CDR1 and CDR2 (germline): KGHSH, LQKENI. The chain's CDR3 is CASSPMGGKGSGNTIYF. The CDR3 DNA sequence: TGTGCCAGCTCACCAATGGGGGGAAAAGGCTCTGGAAACACCATATATTTT.

The V call is TRBV7-6, the J call TRBJ1-4; tentatively, D is TRBD1 (5 bases). The CDR3 is made up of 13 amino acids. Per germline, CDR1 SGHVS and CDR2 FNYEAQ. V was shortened by 5 bases and J by 11 bases, with 15 bases between the two germline ends. CDR3 DNA sequence: TGTGCCAGCAGCCCCGGGGGGGGAGGGAAACTGTTTTTT. Protein sequence: CASSPGGGGKLFF.

The rearrangement uses TRBV13 and TRBJ2-7; TRBD1 matches at 9 bases. CDR1 and CDR2 from the germline V gene are PRHDT and FYEKMQ (reference sequence). The V and J ends lost 0 bases and 5 bases, in that order; junction bases with no gene match: 14. CDR3 length equals 18 residues. DNA of the CDR3: TGTGCCAGCAGCTTAGGCATCCTCCCAACAGGGGGCATTGACGAGCAGTACTTC. Protein sequence: CASSLGILPTGGIDEQYF.

The chain uses TRBV10-3 and TRBJ1-1; TRBD1 might be the D (5 bases). Germline V gene lookup returns CDR1 ENHRY and CDR2 SYGVKD. V lost 8 bases, J lost 1 base, and 11 bases lay in between. This CDR3 has 13 residues. In DNA form, the CDR3 reads TGTGCCATCGCAGGGTCGGAGAACACTGAAGCTTTCTTT. It encodes CAIAGSENTEAFF.

The rearrangement joins TRBV2 to TRBJ1-2; D is uncertain. This CDR3 contains 12 residues. With 3 bases removed from V and 10 bases from J, the gap between germline ends came to 12 bases. Germline CDR1 SNHLY, CDR2 FYNNEI. CDR3 in DNA: TGTGCCAGCAGTGAGTCTCCTCGGACCTACACCTTC. This sequence encodes CASSESPRTYTF.

This chain uses TRBV19 with TRBJ1-5; 7 bases are shared with TRBD1. With 9 bases clipped from V and 1 base from J, the junction kept 6 bases outside the gene matches. The germline V gene encodes CDR1 LNHDA and CDR2 SQIVND (reference sequence). This CDR3 has 14 amino acids. This chain's CDR3 is CASLQQGSNQPQHF. DNA for the CDR3: TGTGCCAGCCTCCAACAGGGGAGCAATCAGCCCCAGCATTTT. The variable domain in full, with the rest retrieved from reference TRBV19 and TRBJ1-5, is DGGITQSPKYLFRKEGQNVTLSCEQNLNHDAMYWYRQDPGQGLRLIYYSQIVNDFQKGDIAEGYSVSREKKESFPLTVTSAQKNPTAFYLCASLQQGSNQPQHFGDGTRLSIL.

The genes are TRBV10-3 and TRBJ2-3; TRBD1 or TRBD2 may be the D gene (5 bases each). The V end lost 5 bases, the J end lost 2 bases, and 20 bases lay between the germline ends. Germline V gives CDR1 ENHRY, CDR2 SYGVKD. The CDR3 has 17 residues. The CDR3 reads CAISPEGLLYDTDTQYF. DNA of the CDR3: TGTGCCATCAGTCCCGAGGGGCTCCTTTACGACACAGATACGCAGTATTTT.

As DNA, the CDR3 is TGTGCCACCAGCGTAAAGGGGGCCAACGAGCAGTACTTC. Its translation: CATSVKGANEQYF. The chain recombines TRBV15 with TRBJ2-7; TRBD1 agrees at 7 bases. The CDR3 has 13 residues. The V and J ends lost 5 bases and 5 bases, in that order; junction bases with no gene match: 6. Germline CDR1 and CDR2: LNHNV and YYDKDF (reference sequence).

V and J are TRBV30 and TRBJ2-5; 7 bases align to TRBD1. The CDR3 runs 13 residues. V shed 2 bases and J 2 bases; nucleotides not matched to a gene: 2. Germline V lookup: CDR1 GTSNPN, CDR2 SVGIG (reference sequence). The CDR3 DNA reads as TGTGCCTGGAGTACCAGGGGGCAAGAGACCCAGTACTTC. It is translated as CAWSTRGQETQYF.

The rearrangement uses TRBV27 and TRBJ2-7; weak D call: TRBD1 (6 bases). Germline CDR1 and CDR2: MNHEY and SMNVEV (reference sequence). The V end lost 5 bases, the J end lost 1 base, and 15 bases lay between the germline ends. The CDR3 runs 15 residues. The CDR3 DNA reads TGTGCCAGCAGTCCCCAGGGGACGGTATCCTACGAGCAGTACTTC. It codes for CASSPQGTVSYEQYF.

This clone was picked up one time. The rearrangement links TRBV28 to TRBJ2-2; TRBD1 matches at 7 bases. V trimming: 7 bases; J trimming: 6 bases; junction bases outside the gene matches: 14. CDR3 size: 16 residues. CDR1 is MDHEN, CDR2 SYDVKM, per germline. CDR3 sequence: CASNLAGGRLSGELFF. The CDR3 DNA follows: TGTGCCAGCAATCTAGCAGGGGGTCGATTGTCCGGGGAGCTGTTTTTT.

The V and J genes are TRBV5-5 and TRBJ2-1, with 9 bases fitting TRBD1. V trimming: 4 bases; J trimming: 10 bases; junction bases outside the gene matches: 15. Germline values: CDR1 SGHKS, CDR2 YYEKEE (reference sequence). The CDR3 extends over 16 amino acids. CDR3 sequence: CASSNRSWTGASEQFF. In DNA, the CDR3 is TGTGCCAGCAGCAACCGATCATGGACAGGGGCATCGGAGCAGTTCTTC.

In DNA form, the CDR3 reads TGTGCCAGCAGTTCCTACAGGGGGCTGGCTAATGAAAAACTGTTTTTT. Translation gives CASSSYRGLANEKLFF. The chain couples TRBV6-5 to TRBJ1-4; TRBD1 matches 9 bases. CDR3 length: 16 amino acids. Germline lookup yields CDR1 MNHEY and CDR2 SVGAGI. V shed 4 bases, J shed 3 bases, and the junction held 6 bases outside the gene matches.

The gene calls are TRBV5-1 and TRBJ2-1, with D tentatively TRBD2 (5 bases). In germline, CDR1 is SGHRS, CDR2 YFSETQ. Trimming removed 1 base at V and 10 bases at J, with 12 bases between. This CDR3 contains 13 residues. Here the CDR3 reads CASSLPAGNEQFF. The CDR3 DNA is TGCGCCAGCAGCTTGCCGGCCGGGAACGAGCAGTTCTTC. The full variable domain, with the rest looked up from reference TRBV5-1 and TRBJ2-1, is KAGVTQTPRYLIKTRGQQVTLSCSPISGHRSVSWYQQTPGQGLQFLFEYFSETQRNKGNFPGRFSGRQFSNSRSEMNVSTLELGDSALYLCASSLPAGNEQFFGPGTRLTVL.

This clone was recorded once. CDR3 sequence: CASSPPGLVRAKNIQYF. CDR3 DNA: TGTGCCAGCTCACCACCGGGACTGGTTAGAGCCAAAAACATTCAGTACTTC. V is TRBV18 and J is TRBJ2-4, with D possibly TRBD2 on 6 matching bases. The CDR3 runs to 17 residues. From germline, CDR1 is KGHSH and CDR2 LQKENI. The V and J ends lost 0 bases and 0 bases respectively, with 12 bases between them.

V is TRBV9 and J is TRBJ2-1, with 16 bases aligning to TRBD2. CDR1 and CDR2 (germline): SGDLS, YYNGEE. V lost 3 bases and J lost 2; bases outside the gene matches: 5. The CDR3 totals 18 residues. CDR3 protein: CASSAGLAGGRAYNEQFF. The CDR3 nucleotides are TGTGCCAGCAGCGCGGGACTAGCGGGAGGGCGGGCCTACAATGAGCAGTTCTTC.

This clone is a singleton in its sample. The chain uses TRBV5-1 and TRBJ2-7, with 9 bases aligning to TRBD2. The CDR3 has 16 residues. Trimming at V came to 0 bases and at J to 3 bases, leaving 7 bases not matched to a gene. Germline CDR1 SGHRS, CDR2 YFSETQ. CDR3 bases: TGCGCCAGCAGCTTGGCGGCTAGCGGGACCTTCTACGAGCAGTACTTC. It translates to CASSLAASGTFYEQYF.

The CDR3 is CASRGNNEQFF. CDR3 bases: TGTGCCAGCAGGGGAAACAATGAGCAGTTCTTC. The gene calls are TRBV11-3 and TRBJ2-1; D remains unclear. With 6 bases removed from V and 5 bases from J, the gap between germline ends came to 5 bases. This CDR3 spans 11 amino acids. In germline, CDR1 is SGHNT, CDR2 YENEEA.